What follows are 10 T cell receptor beta chains derived from one specimen sequenced in a study of blood T cell repertoires in COVID-19 (TCRdb year 2020). Library preparation was by the immunoSEQ multiplex PCR assay. The source is immuneACCESS, and TCRdb retained only in-frame sequences with V and J called. Part of the clones is not carried over; for the studies checked, unresolved V genes explain less than half of this, and the remainder is unexplained. This sample has 130,000 to 150,000 clones in its table, and 84% of those were observed once. The ten biggest clones cover approximately 9% of the sample. Sequenced: peripheral blood. Receptor source: a woman aged 80 or older in a cohort sampled during active or convalescent COVID-19.

In this sample, this clone turned up a few times. The gene calls are TRBV9 and TRBJ2-4, with 12 bases fitting TRBD2. V lost 3 bases to trimming and J lost 1 base; unmatched junction nucleotides: 5. Looked up from germline, CDR1 is SGDLS and CDR2 is YYNGEE. The CDR3 spans 17 residues. The CDR3 DNA reads TGTGCCAGCAGCGCCCTCGGGACTAGCGGGGCCAAAAACATTCAGTACTTC. It yields the protein CASSALGTSGAKNIQYF.

The gene calls are TRBV3-1 (or the pseudogene TRBV3-2) and TRBJ2-7; weak D call: TRBD2 (5 bases). The CDR3 contains 13 residues. Between the trimmed V and J ends, which lost 4 bases and 5 bases, there was a span of 12 bases. CDR1 LGHDT and CDR2 YNNKEL come from the germline V gene (reference sequence). For the CDR3, the DNA is TGTGCCAGCAGCCGACGGGGTAGCCACGAGCAGTACGTC. This gives the protein CASSRRGSHEQYV.

The chain recombines TRBV28 with TRBJ2-5, with D possibly matching TRBD2 (6 bases). The CDR3 is 12 amino acids. Germline lookup yields CDR1 MDHEN and CDR2 SYDVKM. CDR3 residues: CSAGKLQETQYF. Here the CDR3 DNA reads TGTTCTGCGGGGAAATTACAAGAGACCCAGTACTTC.

This clone was detected a few times. This sequence joins TRBV29-1 and TRBJ2-5; TRBD1 agrees at 8 bases. J lost 2 bases, V lost 3 bases, and 8 bases had no gene match. Looked up from germline, CDR1 is SQVTM and CDR2 is ANQGSEA. The CDR3 is 15 residues long. As DNA, the CDR3 is TGCAGCGTTGACTCGGACAGGGTAATGCAAGAGACCCAGTACTTC. Translated, it gives CSVDSDRVMQETQYF.

The chain couples TRBV19 to TRBJ1-2, with 9 positions matching TRBD1. The CDR3 is 14 residues long. J lost 2 bases, V lost 6 bases, and 4 bases had no gene match. Germline CDR1 and CDR2: LNHDA and SQIVND (reference sequence). The CDR3 DNA is TGTGCCAGTAGAGGGACAGGGCAGAACTATGGCTACACCTTC. Translating it yields CASRGTGQNYGYTF.

The chain couples TRBV4-1 to TRBJ1-2, with 8 bases lining up with TRBD1. CDR1 MGHRA and CDR2 YSYEKL come from the germline V gene. V was clipped by 3 bases and J by 8 bases; unmatched bases: 8. This CDR3 comprises 14 residues. The CDR3 bases are TGCGCCAGCAGCCATCACCGGACAGGGAGCGGCTACACCTTC. Encoded protein: CASSHHRTGSGYTF.

This clone was seen a single time. The rearrangement links TRBV3-1 (or the pseudogene TRBV3-2) to TRBJ2-7; weak D call: TRBD1 (6 bases). Trimming cost V 4 bases and J 3 bases, with 10 bases left between them. The CDR3 has 13 amino acids. CDR1 LGHDT and CDR2 YNNKEL come from the germline V gene (reference sequence). CDR3 DNA sequence: TGTGCCAGCAGCCGGACACAGGGCTACGAGCAGTACTTC. This gives the protein CASSRTQGYEQYF.

V and J are TRBV6-5 and TRBJ1-4; 9 nucleotides align to TRBD1. The CDR3 covers 16 residues. Trimming cost V 4 bases and J 8 bases; bases outside gene matches: 11. Germline loops: CDR1 MNHEY, CDR2 SVGAGI. CDR3 DNA: TGTGCCAGCAGTTGGGGACAGGGCGAGAAAGGAGAAAAACTGTTTTTT. Its protein product is CASSWGQGEKGEKLFF.

This clone has only a few counts. The CDR3 loop reads CASSPTFGGADGYTF. In DNA, the CDR3 is TGTGCCAGCAGCCCGACGTTTGGGGGGGCGGATGGCTACACCTTC. The V gene is TRBV11-2, the J gene TRBJ1-2, with a tentative D call TRBD1 (6 bases). The germline CDR1 and CDR2 sequences are SGHAT and FQNNGV. The length of the CDR3 is 15 residues. Trimming cost V 5 bases and J 6 bases, with 19 bases left between them.

Regarding this clone: Being one base from a much bigger clone, this may be a read error. The chain uses TRBV10-3 and TRBJ1-6; D call uncertain. This CDR3 spans 20 amino acids. Trimming removed 0 bases from V and 3 bases from J, with 21 bases in between. Looked up from germline, CDR1 is ENHRY and CDR2 is SYGVKD. The CDR3 region has the DNA TGTGCCATCAGTGAGTCTGCAATCAGTTCGAATCTCTTCTATAATTCACCCCTCCACTTT. Protein product: CAISESAISSNLFYNSPLHF.